The 17 T cell receptor beta chains below were found in one sample sequenced in a study of beta chain features in type 1 diabetes. No antigen has been identified for these receptors. Expressed TCRB transcripts were sequenced because the isolated RNA had all been reverse transcribed beforehand. This table comes from immunoSEQ multiplex PCR, and its TCRdb copy is limited to in-frame clones, with some not included. In the table there are hundreds of thousands of clones, over 11% of which are singletons. The study, taken as a whole, reports: The study found moderately but significantly shorter TCRB CDR3s in all four CD4+ subsets of Type 1 diabetes patients.

Sequencing used naive CD4+ T cells from blood. Receptors were obtained from a man aged 18 to 29 with type 1 diabetes.

The chain recombines TRBV30 with TRBJ1-1, with D perhaps TRBD1 (6 bases). Germline-derived CDR1 and CDR2 are GTSNPN and SVGIG (reference sequence). The V end lost 2 bases, the J end lost 4 bases, and 11 bases lay between the germline ends. CDR3 length: 13 amino acids. CDR3 in amino acids: CAWSTGIGTEAFF. CDR3 nucleotide sequence: TGTGCCTGGAGTACAGGGATCGGCACTGAAGCTTTCTTT. Full variable domain (rest looked up from reference TRBV30 and TRBJ1-1): SQTIHQWPATLVQPVGSPLSLECTVEGTSNPNLYWYRQAAGRGLQLLFYSVGIGQISSEVPQNLSASRPQDRQFILSSKKLLLSDSGFYLCAWSTGIGTEAFFGQGTRLTVV.

This clone was observed a handful of times. V is TRBV7-2 and J is TRBJ1-2, with D possibly matching TRBD1 (6 bases). The length of the CDR3 is 16 residues. The ends were cut back, 4 bases at V and 6 bases at J, with 21 bases in the middle. The germline CDR1 and CDR2 sequences are SGHTA and FQGNSA. For the CDR3, the DNA is TGTGCCAGCAGCTCCACTCCCGGGACACTGGAGGATGGCTACACCTTC. Protein sequence: CASSSTPGTLEDGYTF. The whole variable domain, filled in from reference TRBV7-2 and TRBJ1-2, reads GAGVSQSPSNKVTEKGKDVELRCDPISGHTALYWYRQSLGQGLEFLIYFQGNSAPDKSGLPSDRFSAERTGGSVSTLTIQRTQQEDSAVYLCASSSTPGTLEDGYTFGSGTRLTVV.

The chain recombines TRBV6-6 with TRBJ2-7, with a weak D call TRBD1 (5 bases). V lost 5 bases to trimming and J lost 2 bases, with 7 bases between them. The CDR3 has 12 residues. Germline CDR1 and CDR2: MNHNY and SVGAGI (reference sequence). CDR3 nucleotides: TGTGCCAGCAGTGACAGCGCCTACGAGCAGTACTTC. Amino acids: CASSDSAYEQYF.

Written as DNA, the CDR3 is TGTGCCAGCTCACCATCGACAGTCAGCTCCTACGAGCAGTACTTC. Its translation is CASSPSTVSSYEQYF. The V call is TRBV18, the J call TRBJ2-7, with D perhaps TRBD1 (5 bases). Trimming took 2 bases from V and 0 from J, leaving 11 bases between them. Germline V gene lookup returns CDR1 KGHSH and CDR2 LQKENI. This CDR3 has 15 amino acids.

V gene TRBV5-1 combines with J gene TRBJ2-2; possibly TRBD2 for D (6 bases). Trimming cost V 4 bases and J 9 bases, with 16 bases left between them. There are 14 residues in the CDR3. Looked up from germline, CDR1 is SGHRS and CDR2 is YFSETQ. The CDR3, as DNA: TGCGCCAGCAGCCGCACTAGCCTGACCAGGGAGCTGTTTTTT. This encodes CASSRTSLTRELFF.

This clone was detected only a few times. Sequence at one end of the junction differs from germline and may be a read error. CDR3 in amino acids: CASSPTQGADTQYF. DNA for the CDR3: TGTGCTAGCAGCCCCACCCAGGGGGCAGATACGCAGTATTTT. The chain couples TRBV7-7 to TRBJ2-3; 7 bases align to TRBD1. CDR1 and CDR2 from the germline V gene are SSHAT and FNYEAQ (reference sequence). The CDR3 is made up of 14 amino acids.

The genes are TRBV7-2 and TRBJ1-5; tentatively, D is TRBD1 (6 bases). Germline-derived CDR1 and CDR2 are SGHTA and FQGNSA. Deletions cut 7 bases from V and 1 base from J, with 14 bases between. The CDR3 runs 15 residues. The CDR3 bases are TGTGCCAGCACCCGGGGGGGGCAGAGCAATCAGCCCCAGCATTTT. It codes for CASTRGGQSNQPQHF.

The chain links TRBV10-3 to TRBJ2-2; TRBD1 might be the D (6 bases). Germline CDR1 and CDR2: ENHRY and SYGVKD. V gave up 7 bases and J gave up 11 bases, with 14 bases separating them. This CDR3 has 12 residues. In DNA form, the CDR3 reads TGTGCCATCACTAAGGACAGAAGAGAGCTGTTTTTT. Its translation is CAITKDRRELFF.

This clone was seen more than once but under ten times. The V call is TRBV2, the J call TRBJ1-1; the match to TRBD1 covers 10 bases. The CDR3 runs 15 residues. Trimming cost V 5 bases and J 6 bases; bases outside gene matches: 9. The germline CDR1 and CDR2 sequences are SNHLY and FYNNEI. CDR3 region: CASSSSGTGEAEAFF. The CDR3 DNA reads as TGTGCCAGCAGTTCTTCCGGGACAGGGGAAGCTGAAGCTTTCTTT.

The rearrangement joins TRBV21-1 to TRBJ2-7; TRBD2, the table's D call, lacks a check against the DNA. TRBV21-1 is designated a pseudogene. This CDR3 is built from 14 residues. CDR3 in amino acids: CASSKGRLAYEQYF. The CDR3 nucleotides are TGTGCCAGCAGCAAAGGCCGCTTAGCCTACGAGCAGTACTTC.

This clone was counted a few times. This chain links TRBV27 with TRBJ1-2, with a possible D match to TRBD1 (5 bases). The germline CDR1 and CDR2 sequences are MNHEY and SMNVEV (reference sequence). There are 14 residues in the CDR3. The V gene lost 0 bases and the J gene lost 8 bases, with 13 bases spanning the gap. The CDR3 region is CASSLSGRAGGYTF. The CDR3 DNA reads TGTGCCAGCAGTTTATCGGGCAGGGCTGGGGGCTACACCTTC.

The gene calls are TRBV29-1 and TRBJ1-3; D gene unclear. V was pared by 1 base and J by 2 bases, with 9 bases between. CDR1 is SQVTM and CDR2 is ANQGSEA in the germline V gene. The CDR3 runs 14 residues. The CDR3 reads CSVEGDIPGNTIYF. DNA for the CDR3: TGCAGCGTTGAAGGGGATATCCCTGGAAACACCATATATTTT.

The rearrangement links TRBV7-2 to TRBJ1-2; D is ambiguous. The CDR3 has 13 amino acids. The germline CDR1 and CDR2 sequences are SGHTA and FQGNSA. Trimming took off 1 base at V and 4 bases at J, with 7 bases between the two ends. DNA for the CDR3: TGTGCCAGCAGCTTAGTGCATACCTATGGCTACACCTTC. It codes for CASSLVHTYGYTF.

J is TRBJ1-1 and V is TRBV30, with no clear D. The length of the CDR3 is 12 residues. Trimming pared 3 bases from V and 2 bases from J, leaving 7 bases between. Germline V gene sequence: CDR1 GTSNPN, CDR2 SVGIG (reference sequence). The CDR3, as DNA: TGTGCCTGGAGCAGATTCAACACTGAAGCTTTCTTT. This sequence encodes CAWSRFNTEAFF.

This clone was observed a handful of times. For the CDR3, the DNA is TGTGCCAGCAGAACCTACGAGCAGTACTTC. Translation: CASRTYEQYF. The rearrangement links TRBV6-5 to TRBJ2-7; D gene uncertain. CDR3 length equals 10 residues. The V end was cut by 6 bases, the J end by 2 bases, with 2 bases between. In germline, CDR1 is MNHEY, CDR2 SVGAGI.

The chain recombines TRBV20-1 with TRBJ2-1; D unclear. Trimming removed 6 bases at V and 6 bases at J, with 9 bases between. Germline CDR1 reads DFQATT; CDR2 reads SNEGSKA (reference sequence). This CDR3 is 11 amino acids long. The CDR3 reads CSAPIFNEQFF. The CDR3, as DNA: TGCAGTGCCCCGATCTTCAATGAGCAGTTCTTC.

The chain employs TRBV15 and TRBJ1-3; a weak D match, TRBD1 (5 bases). Germline loops: CDR1 LNHNV, CDR2 YYDKDF (reference sequence). Trimming cost V 0 bases and J 3 bases, with 12 bases left between them. The CDR3 consists of 16 residues. CDR3 sequence: CATSRDIGTIGNTIYF. The CDR3 nucleotides read TGTGCCACCAGCAGAGATATTGGGACCATTGGAAACACCATATATTTT.